The 20 T cell receptor beta chains below were found in one sample sequenced in a study of T cells after yellow fever vaccination. TCRdb called the 5' RACE reads again in MiXCR, with one record for every CDR3 protein. The repertoire holds a few hundred thousand distinct CDR3 sequences, with 8% to 9.5% as singletons. The starting material was PBMCs, obtained about 49 days after the first yellow fever vaccination. The receptors derive from a man aged 18 to 29 who received the YFV17D yellow fever vaccine.

This clonotype was seen once. The chain has TRBV4-2 and TRBJ2-1, with TRBD2 matching 13 bases. Germline V CDR1 and CDR2: LGHNA, YNFKEQ. This CDR3 spans 20 amino acids. V lost 1 base, J lost 7 bases, and 16 bases stayed unmatched. CDR3 DNA sequence: TGTGCCAGCAGCCAAGTGTCACTAGCGGGGGGGCGGGGTCTATGGAATGAGCAGTTCTTC. It encodes CASSQVSLAGGRGLWNEQFF.

This clonotype has just a few counts. The genes are TRBV5-4 and TRBJ1-1; D uncertain. CDR3 length: 15 residues. The V end lost 4 bases, the J end lost 1 base, and 14 bases lay between the germline ends. Germline V gives CDR1 SGHNT, CDR2 YYREEE (reference sequence). The CDR3 bases are TGTGCCAGCAGCACCCCAAGGGATCCGAACACTGAAGCTTTCTTT. It codes for CASSTPRDPNTEAFF.

This clonotype appeared a few times. CDR3 residues: CSVERAAGGSEQFF. CDR3 in DNA: TGCAGCGTTGAACGGGCAGCGGGGGGCAGTGAGCAGTTCTTC. V and J are TRBV29-1 and TRBJ2-1, with 9 bases matching TRBD2. The CDR3 is 14 amino acids. V lost 2 bases, J lost 9 bases, and 8 bases stayed unmatched. Germline assignment: CDR1 SQVTM and CDR2 ANQGSEA.

V and J are TRBV7-9 and TRBJ2-3, with 8 bases fitting TRBD1. The CDR3 spans 15 residues. The germline V gene encodes CDR1 SEHNR and CDR2 FQNEAQ (reference sequence). The V and J ends lost 4 bases and 3 bases, in that order; junction bases with no gene match: 6. The chain's CDR3 is CASSSGQGITDTQYF. The CDR3 DNA reads as TGTGCCAGCAGCTCTGGACAGGGTATAACAGATACGCAGTATTTT.

J is TRBJ1-3 and V is TRBV18, with D possibly matching TRBD1 (5 bases). Germline V gene lookup returns CDR1 KGHSH and CDR2 LQKENI. With 1 base removed from V and 9 bases from J, the gap between germline ends came to 13 bases. The CDR3 runs to 14 residues. CDR3 bases: TGTGCCAGCTCACCACGCCAGGGAGACCCCACCATATATTTT. This gives the protein CASSPRQGDPTIYF. Full variable domain (missing parts from reference TRBV18 and TRBJ1-3): NAGVMQNPRHLVRRRGQEARLRCSPMKGHSHVYWYRQLPEEGLKFMVYLQKENIIDESGMPKERFSAEFPKEGPSILRIQQVVRGDSAAYFCASSPRQGDPTIYFGEGSWLTVV.

Of note for this clonotype: A read error may account for a junction end that differs from germline. The rearrangement uses TRBV6-6 and TRBJ2-5; 7 bases align to TRBD2. Germline V gene sequence: CDR1 MNHNY, CDR2 SVGAGI (reference sequence). This CDR3 region has 12 residues. CDR3 DNA sequence: TGTACCAGCGGGACGGGGCGGGAGACCCAGTACTTC. It translates to CTSGTGRETQYF.

This clonotype has only a few counts. The chain combines TRBV7-9 with TRBJ1-2; no clear D gene. Trimming cost V 7 bases and J 0 bases, with 12 bases left between them. Germline loops: CDR1 SEHNR, CDR2 FQNEAQ (reference sequence). This CDR3 is 14 amino acids long. The CDR3, as DNA: TGTGCCAGCAACCGGGGAGGGCCTAACTATGGCTACACCTTC. This translates into CASNRGGPNYGYTF. The variable domain in full, with the rest retrieved from reference TRBV7-9 and TRBJ1-2, is DTGVSQNPRHKITKRGQNVTFRCDPISEHNRLYWYRQTLGQGPEFLTYFQNEAQLEKSRLLSDRFSAERPKGSFSTLEIQRTEQGDSAMYLCASNRGGPNYGYTFGSGTRLTVV.

The chain joins TRBV7-9 to TRBJ2-7, with unresolved D. Germline V gene lookup returns CDR1 SEHNR and CDR2 FQNEAQ (reference sequence). The CDR3 contains 15 residues. The germline V and J ends were trimmed by 5 bases and 2 bases, with 16 bases remaining between them. CDR3 nucleotides: TGTGCCAGCAGCCCGAATTTCTTTGGGCCCTACGAGCAGTACTTC. Translating gives CASSPNFFGPYEQYF.

There are a few counts of this clonotype. The V and J genes are TRBV5-5 and TRBJ2-2, with D possibly TRBD2 on 6 matching bases. Germline CDR1 is SGHKS and CDR2 is YYEKEE (reference sequence). V dropped 3 bases and J dropped 5 bases, with 14 bases sitting between them. The CDR3 spans 15 residues. The CDR3 sequence is CASSSTGTLTGELFF. CDR3 bases: TGTGCCAGCAGCTCCACCGGGACTTTAACCGGGGAGCTGTTTTTT. The variable domain in full, completed from reference TRBV5-5 and TRBJ2-2, reads DAGVTQSPTHLIKTRGQQVTLRCSPISGHKSVSWYQQVLGQGPQFIFQYYEKEERGRGNFPDRFSARQFPNYSSELNVNALLLGDSALYLCASSSTGTLTGELFFGEGSRLTVL.

This sequence joins TRBV7-6 and TRBJ2-3; a weak D match, TRBD1 (6 bases). V shed 3 bases and J shed 0 bases, with 13 bases lying between them. Germline assignment: CDR1 SGHVS and CDR2 FNYEAQ. The CDR3 is 16 amino acids. This CDR3 is CASSFTGTPSTDTQYF. In nucleotides, the CDR3 is TGTGCCAGCAGCTTTACCGGGACACCCAGCACAGATACGCAGTATTTT.

This clonotype occurred many times. The rearrangement uses TRBV4-1 and TRBJ2-3; no reliable D call. The V and J ends lost 5 bases and 2 bases respectively, with 14 bases between them. CDR1 is MGHRA and CDR2 is YSYEKL in the germline V gene. The CDR3 totals 15 residues. The CDR3 DNA reads as TGCGCCAGCAGCACCCGGACCGGTTCCACAGATACGCAGTATTTT. Residues: CASSTRTGSTDTQYF.

The V and J genes are TRBV5-4 and TRBJ1-3, with D maybe TRBD1 (6 bases). The CDR3 loop spans 15 amino acids. V lost 3 bases to trimming and J lost 3 bases, with 13 bases between them. CDR1 and CDR2 (germline): SGHNT, YYREEE (reference sequence). DNA for the CDR3: TGTGCCAGCAGCTCACAACAGGGAAATGGAAACACCATATATTTT. This translates into CASSSQQGNGNTIYF. Together with reference TRBV5-4 and TRBJ1-3, the CDR3 gives the full variable domain: ETGVTQSPTHLIKTRGQQVTLRCSSQSGHNTVSWYQQALGQGPQFIFQYYREEENGRGNFPPRFSGLQFPNYSSELNVNALELDDSALYLCASSSQQGNGNTIYFGEGSWLTVV.

Many counts were recorded for this clonotype. The chain recombines TRBV2 with TRBJ1-4; 9 nucleotides match TRBD1. The CDR3 contains 13 residues. Losses at the gene ends were 8 bases for V and 8 bases for J; bases not matched to a gene: 6. Germline CDR1 reads SNHLY; CDR2 reads FYNNEI. The DNA of the CDR3 is TGTGCCAGCCAGGGACAGGGTGAAGAAAAACTGTTTTTT. Its translation: CASQGQGEEKLFF.

This CDR3 is CASRPATGGYTEAFF. As DNA, the CDR3 is TGTGCCAGCAGACCGGCGACAGGGGGCTATACTGAAGCTTTCTTT. The chain carries TRBV5-6 and TRBJ1-1; 10 bases are a match to TRBD1. The CDR3 runs 15 residues. The ends lost 5 bases at V and 5 bases at J; junction bases unmatched: 9. Germline values: CDR1 SGHDT, CDR2 YYEEEE.

The table lists this clonotype with a few counts. The J gene is TRBJ2-3, the V gene TRBV7-2, with D unresolved. V dropped 4 bases and J dropped 0 bases, with 8 bases sitting between them. The CDR3 covers 14 residues. In germline, CDR1 is SGHTA, CDR2 FQGNSA. CDR3 nucleotide sequence: TGTGCCAGCAGCTGGCGTCAGAGCACAGATACGCAGTATTTT. Encoded protein: CASSWRQSTDTQYF.

For the CDR3, the DNA is TGTGCCACCGCTGTAGGAAGTTCACCCCTCCACTTT. Its translation: CATAVGSSPLHF. The rearrangement links TRBV6-2 or TRBV6-3 to TRBJ1-6; D gene unclear. The CDR3 has 12 amino acids. The ends were cut back, 10 bases at V and 9 bases at J, with 13 bases in the middle. Germline values: CDR1 MNHEY, CDR2 SVGEGT.

This chain links TRBV3-1 with TRBJ2-2, with 10 nucleotides matching TRBD1. The CDR3 runs to 19 residues. The V gene's germline CDR1 is LGHDT and CDR2 YNNKEL (reference sequence). In DNA form, the CDR3 reads TGTACCTGCAGCCGACAAGGGACAGGGGTTTCATTCTACACCGGGGAGCTGTTTTTT. It yields the protein CTCSRQGTGVSFYTGELFF.

As for this clonotype: Germline and junction disagree at one end, which may indicate a read error. V and J are TRBV7-3 and TRBJ2-1, with D possibly called TRBD1 or TRBD2 (8 bases each). Per germline, CDR1 SGHTA and CDR2 FQGTGA. The CDR3 sequence is 16 residues long. The chain's CDR3 is CASTPGGTGDYNVQFF. DNA of the CDR3: TGTGCCAGCACCCCGGGGGGGACAGGAGACTACAATGTGCAGTTCTTC.

This clonotype was detected only a few times. This sequence joins TRBV7-2 and TRBJ2-7, with TRBD1 matching over 8 bases. Germline V gene sequence: CDR1 SGHTA, CDR2 FQGNSA. This CDR3 contains 14 residues. Trimming took 4 bases from V and 3 from J; bases not matched to a gene: 5. CDR3 sequence: CASSWGQEGYEQYF. The CDR3 coding sequence is TGTGCCAGCAGCTGGGGACAGGAGGGCTACGAGCAGTACTTC.

This clonotype has more than one count but fewer than ten. This sequence joins TRBV12-3 or TRBV12-4 and TRBJ1-3; D unresolved. The V end was cut by 6 bases, the J end by 0 bases, with 6 bases between. The CDR3 totals 13 residues. CDR3 residues: CASRWLSGNTIYF. The CDR3 DNA follows: TGTGCCAGCAGGTGGCTCTCTGGAAACACCATATATTTT.